This TCR beta chain was sequenced during a study of shared clonotypes between healthy human individuals. Profiling relied on immunoSEQ multiplex PCR, and the TCRdb table lists in-frame clones only, not all of them. The sample includes some 1 million clones, 65% to 75% of them seen just once. The CDR3 totals 14 residues. Germline values: CDR1 WSHSY, CDR2 SAAADI. V gave up 5 bases and J gave up 2 bases; unmatched junction bases: 5. This rearrangement joins TRBV10-2 to TRBJ1-1; the match to TRBD1 covers 7 bases. Material: memory CD4+ T cells sorted from blood. This sample's subset: CD45RA-negative fraction. The receptor's source is a man between 18 and 29 years old in good health. CDR3 in DNA: TGCGCCAGCAGTTCCCAGGGGGGTAACACTGAAGCTTTCTTT. Its translation: CASSSQGGNTEAFF.